The 9 T cell receptor beta chains below were found in one sample sequenced in a study of shared clonotypes between healthy human individuals. Generated by immunoSEQ multiplex PCR, the TCRdb table keeps only in-frame clones and is missing some. The sample has just over 2,000,000 clones, 90% to 95% seen once; the top ten hold 0.13%. Sequenced material: naive CD4+ T cells sorted from blood. Described subset: CD45RA+ positively selected. All receptors derive from a man aged 18 to 29 in good health.

This clone appeared once. The chain uses TRBV11-2 and TRBJ1-3; D unclear. Germline V gene sequence: CDR1 SGHAT, CDR2 FQNNGV. This CDR3 has 16 amino acids. The V end was cut by 3 bases, the J end by 0 bases, with 12 bases between. CDR3 sequence (DNA): TGTGCCAGCAGCTTCGACGGACGGAACTCTGGAAACACCATATATTTT. Translating gives CASSFDGRNSGNTIYF.

The chain couples TRBV27 to TRBJ1-1; the D gene is possibly TRBD1 (6 bases). Trimming stripped 3 bases from V and 6 bases from J, with 14 bases between. This CDR3 has 14 amino acids. The germline CDR1 and CDR2 sequences are MNHEY and SMNVEV (reference sequence). CDR3 in DNA: TGTGCCAGCAGTTTTGGGGGGCGTACGCCTGAAGCTTTCTTT. As protein: CASSFGGRTPEAFF.

The CDR3: CASSLGGAGGTEAFF. CDR3 coding DNA: TGTGCCAGCAGCTTAGGAGGGGCTGGAGGCACTGAAGCTTTCTTT. The chain links TRBV7-2 to TRBJ1-1; tentative D call: TRBD1 (5 bases). V lost 1 base to trimming and J lost 4 bases, with 13 bases between them. This CDR3 region has 15 residues. CDR1 is SGHTA and CDR2 is FQGNSA in the germline V gene.

V usage is TRBV5-1 and J usage is TRBJ2-1; D tentatively reads TRBD1 or TRBD2 (5 bases each). The CDR3 is 13 amino acids. The V gene lost 3 bases and the J gene lost 13 bases, with 17 bases spanning the gap. In germline, CDR1 is SGHRS, CDR2 YFSETQ. CDR3 protein: CASSSGGRATQFF. Here the CDR3 DNA reads TGCGCCAGCAGCTCCGGAGGCAGGGCTACCCAGTTCTTC.

Here the CDR3 DNA reads TGCGCCAGCAGCCAATCGACTAGCGGAACCTACAATGAGCAGTTCTTC. It translates to CASSQSTSGTYNEQFF. The chain employs TRBV4-3 and TRBJ2-1; 9 bases match TRBD2. The CDR3 covers 16 residues. The ends lost 2 bases at V and 2 bases at J; junction bases unmatched: 4. CDR1 and CDR2 (germline): LGHNA, YSLEER.

V and J are TRBV6-1 and TRBJ2-3; tentatively, D is TRBD1 (5 bases). The germline V and J ends were trimmed by 4 bases and 2 bases, with 13 bases remaining between them. This CDR3 spans 15 amino acids. Germline-derived CDR1 and CDR2 are MNHNS and SASEGT. Written as DNA, the CDR3 is TGTGCCAGCAGTGTGGTTAGGGGTTTCACAGATACGCAGTATTTT. Translated, it gives CASSVVRGFTDTQYF.

On this clone itself: The sample carries other DNA sequences with the same CDR3. The CDR3 reads CAISGQGAGTEAFF. The CDR3 DNA reads as TGTGCCATCAGTGGACAGGGGGCAGGCACTGAAGCTTTCTTT. The chain links TRBV10-3 to TRBJ1-1; 10 bases line up with TRBD1. The germline V gene encodes CDR1 ENHRY and CDR2 SYGVKD. V shed 4 bases and J 4 bases; nucleotides not matched to a gene: 3. The CDR3 loop spans 14 amino acids.

This clone was observed a handful of times. This CDR3 is also generated by other DNA sequences in the sample. The J gene is TRBJ2-6, the V gene TRBV6-6; the D is unclear. This CDR3 comprises 16 residues. Germline CDR1 MNHNY, CDR2 SVGAGI (reference sequence). Trimming pared 2 bases from V and 0 bases from J, leaving 8 bases between. The CDR3 sequence: CASSYLGHSGANVLTF. The CDR3 DNA follows: TGTGCCAGCAGTTACCTAGGCCACTCTGGGGCCAACGTCCTGACTTTC.

V usage is TRBV5-4 and J usage is TRBJ2-6, with D maybe TRBD1 (6 bases). The CDR3 is 15 residues long. Trimming stripped 4 bases from V and 2 bases from J, with 10 bases between. The germline V gene encodes CDR1 SGHNT and CDR2 YYREEE (reference sequence). The CDR3 region has the DNA TGTGCCAGCAGCATCGGACAGACTGGGGCCAACGTCCTGACTTTC. This sequence encodes CASSIGQTGANVLTF.